Following are 28 T cell receptor beta chains from one sample sequenced in a study of T cells in Graves' hyperthyroidism and ophthalmopathy. The source material, RNA transcripts, was used to amplify TCR beta CDR3 regions. The primer set for the first-round RT-PCR of the TCR CDR3 was HTBI. TCRdb processed the multiplex PCR reads anew with MiXCR; each CDR3 protein has one entry. This sample yields under 750,000 distinct CDR3 sequences, of which approximately 18% are seen a single time; 16% belongs to the top ten. The specimen sequenced was blood. These receptors were collected from a woman aged 45-59 years with Graves' hyperthyroidism that later progressed to Graves' ophthalmopathy.

The chain couples TRBV6-2 or TRBV6-3 to TRBJ1-4, with D hard to call. V lost 0 bases and J 7 bases, leaving 6 bases between the germline ends. The CDR3 length is 13 residues. The germline gives CDR1 MNHEY, CDR2 SVGEGT. The chain's CDR3 is CASSYSMSEKLFF. CDR3 in DNA: TGTGCCAGCAGTTACTCGATGAGTGAAAAACTGTTTTTT.

There are a few counts of this clonotype. This chain links TRBV16 with TRBJ1-1; D is perhaps TRBD1 (5 bases). Germline V gives CDR1 KGHSY, CDR2 FQNENV. Trimming left V 5 bases short and J 0 bases short, with 13 bases between. The CDR3 is 15 amino acids. CDR3 bases: TGTGCCAGCAGCGGTCAGGGACTGGTGAACACTGAAGCTTTCTTT. This encodes CASSGQGLVNTEAFF.

The table lists this clonotype with many counts. J is TRBJ2-3 and V is TRBV20-1; the match to TRBD2 covers 11 bases. The CDR3 covers 17 residues. After removal of 3 bases from V and 4 bases from J, the junction contained 12 bases not matched to a gene. Germline lookup yields CDR1 DFQATT and CDR2 SNEGSKA (reference sequence). The CDR3 region has the DNA TGCAGTGCTAGTGTTAGCGGGGGGGCCGTGGCTGCAGATACGCAGTATTTT. The encoded protein is CSASVSGGAVAADTQYF.

This clonotype was detected a few times. J is TRBJ1-5 and V is TRBV12-3 or TRBV12-4, with TRBD1 as a possible D gene (5 bases). Trimming removed 6 bases from V and 5 bases from J, with 11 bases in between. This CDR3 has 13 amino acids. DNA of the CDR3: TGTGCCAGCAGGTCGGCGGGACATCAGCCCCAGCATTTT. It specifies CASRSAGHQPQHF.

Comment on this clonotype: Being one base from a much bigger clone, this may be a read error. The rearrangement links TRBV5-1 to TRBJ2-3, with D perhaps matching TRBD2 (6 bases). V shed 4 bases and J shed 2 bases, with 14 bases lying between them. Germline CDR1 reads SGHRS; CDR2 reads YFSETQ. The CDR3 loop spans 15 amino acids. CDR3 nucleotide sequence: TGCGCCAGCAGCCAAGGGACTGGCGACACAGATACGCAGTATTTT. This translates into CASSQGTGDTDTQYF.

Ten or more counts support this clonotype. The chain recombines TRBV20-1 with TRBJ2-5; tentative D call: TRBD2 (6 bases). The V gene lost 6 bases and the J gene lost 5 bases, with 16 bases spanning the gap. This CDR3 contains 13 residues. Looked up from germline, CDR1 is DFQATT and CDR2 is SNEGSKA (reference sequence). Here the CDR3 DNA reads TGCAGTGCCAACCCTCCGGGGAGGGAGACCCAGTACTTC. Translating it yields CSANPPGRETQYF.

The chain couples TRBV3-1 to TRBJ1-3; 9 positions match TRBD1. V trimming: 4 bases; J trimming: 4 bases; junction bases outside the gene matches: 8. The CDR3 is 16 amino acids. Per germline, CDR1 LGHDT and CDR2 YNNKEL (reference sequence). CDR3 loop: CASSRRTGGPGNTIYF. CDR3 nucleotide sequence: TGTGCCAGCAGCCGAAGAACAGGGGGCCCCGGAAACACCATATATTTT.

This rearrangement joins TRBV6-9 to TRBJ1-5; no reliable D call. Trimming took 3 bases from V and 7 from J, leaving 13 bases between them. The V gene's germline CDR1 is MNHGY and CDR2 SVAAGI. CDR3 size: 14 residues. The CDR3 nucleotides are TGTGCCAGCAGTTACATGAGGGTTGGGCAGCCCCAGCATTTT. Its protein is CASSYMRVGQPQHF.

This clonotype was seen a few times. The gene calls are TRBV19 and TRBJ1-5; a weak D match, TRBD1 (5 bases). The CDR3 length is 15 residues. The V end was cut by 3 bases, the J end by 1 base, with 10 bases between. CDR1 and CDR2 from the germline V gene are LNHDA and SQIVND (reference sequence). The CDR3: CASSITRESNQPQHF. Written as DNA, the CDR3 is TGTGCCAGTAGTATTACCAGGGAAAGCAATCAGCCCCAGCATTTT.

This clonotype was seen ten or more times. The rearrangement links TRBV12-5 to TRBJ1-1, with D perhaps TRBD1 (6 bases). Per the germline V gene, CDR1 is LGHNT and CDR2 is FRNRAP. The CDR3 is 16 residues long. Trimming took off 5 bases at V and 1 base at J, with 17 bases between the two ends. CDR3 sequence reads: CASGGTPGTKNTEAFF. The CDR3 DNA reads as TGTGCTAGTGGTGGAACTCCCGGGACAAAGAACACTGAAGCTTTCTTT.

This sequence joins TRBV5-1 and TRBJ1-2; no clear D gene. V dropped 1 base and J dropped 3 bases, with 16 bases sitting between them. This CDR3 is 16 amino acids long. The germline gives CDR1 SGHRS, CDR2 YFSETQ. For the CDR3, the DNA is TGCGCCAGCAGCTTGATGCCCCGGGCAGAGGACTATGGCTACACCTTC. Residues: CASSLMPRAEDYGYTF. The full variable domain, completed using reference TRBV5-1 and TRBJ1-2, is KAGVTQTPRYLIKTRGQQVTLSCSPISGHRSVSWYQQTPGQGLQFLFEYFSETQRNKGNFPGRFSGRQFSNSRSEMNVSTLELGDSALYLCASSLMPRAEDYGYTFGSGTRLTVV.

This clonotype occurred a few times. In DNA, the CDR3 is TGTGCCAGCAGCCAAGAATTCCGGGTAAACTATGGCTACACCTTC. It codes for CASSQEFRVNYGYTF. The chain joins TRBV3-1 to TRBJ1-2; D is unresolved. V was trimmed by 0 bases and J by 2 bases, leaving 10 bases between them. From germline, CDR1 is LGHDT and CDR2 YNNKEL (reference sequence). The CDR3 has 15 residues.

Many counts were recorded for this clonotype. V usage is TRBV18 and J usage is TRBJ1-5; maybe TRBD1 (5 bases). CDR1 is KGHSH, CDR2 LQKENI, per germline. V lost 3 bases, J lost 11 bases, and 11 bases lay in between. The CDR3 is made up of 12 amino acids. The CDR3 nucleotides read TGTGCCAGCTCACCTAACAGGCAAGCCCAGCATTTT. Its translation is CASSPNRQAQHF.

This clonotype was observed a handful of times. The rearrangement joins TRBV20-1 to TRBJ1-2; D is unresolved. Trimming shortened V by 3 bases and J by 6 bases, and 8 bases separated the two germline ends. The CDR3 has 11 residues. Looked up from germline, CDR1 is DFQATT and CDR2 is SNEGSKA (reference sequence). Here the CDR3 reads CSARVLHGYTF. The CDR3 DNA follows: TGCAGTGCTAGGGTTCTCCATGGCTACACCTTC.

The chain joins TRBV19 to TRBJ1-4; D gene unclear. Germline assignment: CDR1 LNHDA and CDR2 SQIVND (reference sequence). CDR3 length equals 17 residues. V was pared by 5 bases and J by 0 bases, with 16 bases between. In DNA form, the CDR3 reads TGTGCCAGTAGTGCCCCGGAACGGGGTGCAACTAATGAAAAACTGTTTTTT. Protein sequence: CASSAPERGATNEKLFF.

This clonotype was recorded at least ten times. V is TRBV28 and J is TRBJ1-2; D uncertain. The CDR3 covers 12 residues. Trimming removed 2 bases from V and 8 bases from J, with 9 bases in between. Germline loops: CDR1 MDHEN, CDR2 SYDVKM. CDR3 region: CASSLPPLGYTF. CDR3 DNA: TGTGCCAGCAGTTTACCCCCTCTAGGCTACACCTTC.

The chain combines TRBV20-1 with TRBJ2-1; 8 positions match TRBD2. The CDR3 runs to 16 residues. Germline assignment: CDR1 DFQATT and CDR2 SNEGSKA (reference sequence). The junction had 9 bases not matched to a gene; V was cut back by 0 bases and J by 5 bases. The CDR3 nucleotides are TGCAGTGCTAGAGATTTCGGAGCGGGGGTCAACAATGAGCAGTTCTTC. The encoded protein is CSARDFGAGVNNEQFF.

The table lists this clonotype with a few counts. The chain carries TRBV12-3 or TRBV12-4 and TRBJ1-2; D is possibly TRBD1 (5 bases). This CDR3 spans 15 amino acids. Trimming pared 8 bases from V and 0 bases from J, leaving 16 bases between. CDR3 DNA: TGTGCCAGCCGTCCTACGGACACACCTAACTATGGCTACACCTTC. Its protein is CASRPTDTPNYGYTF.

There are many counts of this clonotype. The J gene is TRBJ2-7, the V gene TRBV11-1; 14 nucleotides match TRBD2. The germline V gene has CDR1 SGHAT and CDR2 FQDESV (reference sequence). The CDR3 consists of 17 residues. V lost 6 bases and J lost 0; bases outside the gene matches: 7. The CDR3 region has the DNA TGTGCCAGCAGACTGGGACTAGCGGGGGACCACTCCTACGAGCAGTACTTC. Translation: CASRLGLAGDHSYEQYF. The full variable domain, with the rest looked up from reference TRBV11-1 and TRBJ2-7, is EAEVAQSPRYKITEKSQAVAFWCDPISGHATLYWYRQILGQGPELLVQFQDESVVDDSQLPKDRFSAERLKGVDSTLKIQPAELGDSAMYLCASRLGLAGDHSYEQYFGPGTRLTVT.

Ten or more counts support this clonotype. This sequence joins TRBV30 and TRBJ2-7; 14 positions match TRBD2. The length of the CDR3 is 17 residues. The germline V gene encodes CDR1 GTSNPN and CDR2 SVGIG (reference sequence). The junction had 10 bases not matched to a gene; V was cut back by 3 bases and J by 3 bases. This CDR3 is CAWRGGLAGVGGYEQYF. DNA of the CDR3: TGTGCCTGGAGGGGGGGACTAGCGGGGGTCGGTGGCTACGAGCAGTACTTC.

This clonotype came up many times. The chain uses TRBV27 and TRBJ2-7, with D perhaps matching TRBD1 (6 bases). This CDR3 is built from 15 residues. Deletions cut 2 bases from V and 2 bases from J, with 13 bases between. Looked up from germline, CDR1 is MNHEY and CDR2 is SMNVEV (reference sequence). The CDR3 coding sequence is TGTGCCAGCAGTTTAGGCGCAGGGGAGACCTACGAGCAGTACTTC. Protein sequence: CASSLGAGETYEQYF.

CDR3 sequence reads: CSARDRTAPNEKLFF. The DNA of the CDR3 is TGCAGTGCTAGAGATCGAACAGCACCTAATGAAAAACTGTTTTTT. The chain employs TRBV20-1 and TRBJ1-4; D is unresolved. Germline assignment: CDR1 DFQATT and CDR2 SNEGSKA (reference sequence). The CDR3 extends over 15 amino acids. Trimming took 0 bases from V and 3 from J, leaving 11 bases between them.

The V gene is TRBV11-2, the J gene TRBJ2-5, with 7 bases identical to TRBD2. The germline CDR1 and CDR2 sequences are SGHAT and FQNNGV. CDR3 size: 17 residues. J was trimmed by 1 base and V by 6 bases; bases with no gene match: 14. Here the CDR3 DNA reads TGTGCCAGCAGGCTAGCTAGGGGCGGGGGACTCCAAGAGACCCAGTACTTC. This encodes CASRLARGGGLQETQYF.

At least ten counts were recorded for this clonotype. This chain uses TRBV24-1 with TRBJ2-5, with 9 positions matching TRBD1. The CDR3 extends over 18 amino acids. Losses at the gene ends were 1 base for V and 4 bases for J; bases not matched to a gene: 12. The germline V gene has CDR1 KGHDR and CDR2 SFDVKD. CDR3 coding DNA: TGTGCCACCAGTGATTTAAGTGGGACAGGGTCGCGCGGAGAGACCCAGTACTTC. This codes for CATSDLSGTGSRGETQYF.

The rearrangement uses TRBV2 and TRBJ1-2; 9 bases align to TRBD1. V shed 6 bases and J 3 bases; nucleotides not matched to a gene: 11. The CDR3 is 16 amino acids. Germline CDR1 and CDR2: SNHLY and FYNNEI. The CDR3, as DNA: TGTGCCAGCAGCCAAGCGGGAGGACAGGGGTACTATGGCTACACCTTC. The encoded protein is CASSQAGGQGYYGYTF. The variable domain in full, completed from reference TRBV2 and TRBJ1-2, reads EPEVTQTPSHQVTQMGQEVILRCVPISNHLYFYWYRQILGQKVEFLVSFYNNEISEKSEIFDDQFSVERPDGSNFTLKIRSTKLEDSAMYFCASSQAGGQGYYGYTFGSGTRLTVV.

This clonotype was detected a few times. This sequence joins TRBV7-9 and TRBJ1-6; 10 bases fit TRBD1. Germline CDR1 and CDR2: SEHNR and FQNEAQ (reference sequence). This CDR3 has 16 amino acids. The ends lost 1 base at V and 9 bases at J; junction bases unmatched: 6. Written as DNA, the CDR3 is TGTGCCAGCAGCTTAGAGTGGGGACAGGGGACTTCACCCCTCCACTTT. Translation: CASSLEWGQGTSPLHF.

J is TRBJ2-7 and V is TRBV27; the D is unclear. Trimming pared 6 bases from V and 4 bases from J, leaving 10 bases between. Germline V CDR1 and CDR2: MNHEY, SMNVEV (reference sequence). CDR3 length: 12 residues. The CDR3 bases are TGTGCCAGCAGCTCGACTTATTACGAGCAGTACTTC. It is translated as CASSSTYYEQYF.

This clonotype was counted a few times. The genes are TRBV7-2 and TRBJ2-2; 7 bases align to TRBD1. V lost 5 bases and J lost 5; bases outside the gene matches: 8. The CDR3 is 15 amino acids. Germline V lookup: CDR1 SGHTA, CDR2 FQGNSA. The CDR3 DNA sequence: TGTGCCAGCAGCCCAAACAGGGGTTGGACCGGGGAGCTGTTTTTT. Translation gives CASSPNRGWTGELFF.